This T cell receptor (beta chain) was sequenced for a study of shared clonotypes between healthy human individuals. This CDR3 region has 15 residues. Trimming removed 2 bases from V and 5 bases from J, with 13 bases in between. Looked up from germline, CDR1 is MDHEN and CDR2 is SYDVKM. Sequencing used immunoSEQ multiplex PCR; TCRdb keeps in-frame clones, though not all of them. Of about 1.5 million clones detected, around 95% appear once; the ten largest clones hold approximately 1%. The clonotype originates from a man aged 25 to 40 in good health. This chain uses TRBV28 with TRBJ1-5; D call uncertain. The sample consisted of naive CD4+ T cells sorted from blood. The subset is: CD45RA+ positively selected. DNA of the CDR3: TGTGCCAGCAGTTTAGCGAACAGCCCTGATCAGCCCCAGCATTTT. Protein: CASSLANSPDQPQHF.